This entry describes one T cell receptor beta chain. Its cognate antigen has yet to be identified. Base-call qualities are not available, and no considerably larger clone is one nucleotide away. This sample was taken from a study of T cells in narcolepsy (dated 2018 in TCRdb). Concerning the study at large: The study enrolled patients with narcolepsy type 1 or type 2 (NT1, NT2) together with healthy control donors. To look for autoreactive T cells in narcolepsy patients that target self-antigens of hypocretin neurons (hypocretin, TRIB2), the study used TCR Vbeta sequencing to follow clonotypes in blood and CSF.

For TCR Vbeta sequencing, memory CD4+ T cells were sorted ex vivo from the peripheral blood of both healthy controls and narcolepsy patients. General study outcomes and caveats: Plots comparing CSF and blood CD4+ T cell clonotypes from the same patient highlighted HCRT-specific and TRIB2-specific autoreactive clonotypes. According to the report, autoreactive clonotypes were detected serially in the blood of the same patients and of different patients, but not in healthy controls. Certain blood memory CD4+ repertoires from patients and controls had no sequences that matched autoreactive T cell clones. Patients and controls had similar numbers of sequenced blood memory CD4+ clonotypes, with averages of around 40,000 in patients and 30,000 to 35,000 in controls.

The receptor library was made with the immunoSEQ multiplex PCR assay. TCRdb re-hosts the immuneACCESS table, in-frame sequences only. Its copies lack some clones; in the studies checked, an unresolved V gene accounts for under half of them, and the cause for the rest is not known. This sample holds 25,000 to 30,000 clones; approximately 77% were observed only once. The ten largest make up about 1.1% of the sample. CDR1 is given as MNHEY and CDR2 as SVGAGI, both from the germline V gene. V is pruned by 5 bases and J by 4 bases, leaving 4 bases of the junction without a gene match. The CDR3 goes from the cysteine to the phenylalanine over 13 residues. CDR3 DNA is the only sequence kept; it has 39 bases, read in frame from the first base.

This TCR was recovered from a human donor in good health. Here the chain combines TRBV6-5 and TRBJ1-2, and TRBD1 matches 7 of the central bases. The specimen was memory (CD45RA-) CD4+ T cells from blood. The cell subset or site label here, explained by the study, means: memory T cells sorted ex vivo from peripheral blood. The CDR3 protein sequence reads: CASSPGTVYGYTF. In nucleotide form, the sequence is TGTGCCAGCAGTCCCGGGACAGTCTATGGCTACACCTTC.